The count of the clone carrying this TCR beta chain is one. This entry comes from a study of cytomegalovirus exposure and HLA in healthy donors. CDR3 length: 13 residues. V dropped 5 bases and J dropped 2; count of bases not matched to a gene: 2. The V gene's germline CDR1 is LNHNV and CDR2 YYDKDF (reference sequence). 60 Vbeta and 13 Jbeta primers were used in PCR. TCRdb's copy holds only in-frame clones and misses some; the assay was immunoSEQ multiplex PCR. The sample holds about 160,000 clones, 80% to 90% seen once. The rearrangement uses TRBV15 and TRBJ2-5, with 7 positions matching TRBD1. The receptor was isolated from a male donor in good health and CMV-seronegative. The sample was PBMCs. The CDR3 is CATSQGQQETQYF. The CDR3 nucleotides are TGTGCCACCAGCCAGGGACAGCAAGAGACCCAGTACTTC.